The 2 T cell receptor beta chains below come from one sample, sequenced in a study of PD-1 blockade in mismatch repair-deficient tumors. Data came from immunoSEQ multiplex PCR; TCRdb stores just in-frame clones and leaves some out. The sample includes 15,000 or so clones, over 70% of them seen just once. The sample consisted of PBMCs, taken approximately five months after starting pembrolizumab. These receptor sequences come from an adult with mismatch repair-deficient cancer.

The chain is built from TRBV5-1 and TRBJ2-7, with D maybe TRBD1 (6 bases). CDR1 and CDR2 (germline): SGHRS, YFSETQ. This CDR3 comprises 14 residues. The V and J ends lost 0 bases and 5 bases respectively, with 12 bases between them. The CDR3 region is CASSLAVRGDEQYF. CDR3 DNA sequence: TGCGCCAGCAGCTTGGCCGTCAGGGGAGACGAGCAGTACTTC.

V is TRBV5-4 and J is TRBJ2-1, with 7 nucleotides matching TRBD1. V was clipped by 5 bases and J by 1 base; unmatched bases: 9. The CDR3 runs 16 residues. Per the germline V gene, CDR1 is SGHNT and CDR2 is YYREEE (reference sequence). Written as DNA, the CDR3 is TGTGCCAGCAGAGGGACGGGCAGGGGGTCCTACAATGAGCAGTTCTTC. It specifies CASRGTGRGSYNEQFF.